The clone carrying this TCR beta chain was seen more than once but under ten times. Its antigen is currently unknown. The germline V gene has CDR1 SGHRS and CDR2 YFSETQ. The V segment lost 0 bases and the J segment 7 bases; nucleotides outside the gene matches: 6. CDR3 length equals 15 residues. This sample is drawn from a study of response to subunit inactivated influenza vaccine. Whole-study results and caveats: It was the authors' suggestion that each seasonal influenza vaccination recruits few new T cells.

A single record per CDR3 protein comes from TCRdb applying MiXCR to the RT-PCR reads. In the table there are around 160,000 distinct CDR3 sequences, about a tenth of which are singletons. This chain uses TRBV5-1 with TRBJ1-2; 10 bases map to TRBD1. The sequencing used non-naive T cells sorted from PBMCs, collected around seven weeks after vaccination. The sequence derives from a man between 50 and 59 years old who received an inactivated influenza vaccine. CDR3 loop: CASSLEGQGTFGYTF. The CDR3 DNA follows: TGCGCCAGCAGCTTGGAGGGACAGGGGACCTTTGGCTACACCTTC.